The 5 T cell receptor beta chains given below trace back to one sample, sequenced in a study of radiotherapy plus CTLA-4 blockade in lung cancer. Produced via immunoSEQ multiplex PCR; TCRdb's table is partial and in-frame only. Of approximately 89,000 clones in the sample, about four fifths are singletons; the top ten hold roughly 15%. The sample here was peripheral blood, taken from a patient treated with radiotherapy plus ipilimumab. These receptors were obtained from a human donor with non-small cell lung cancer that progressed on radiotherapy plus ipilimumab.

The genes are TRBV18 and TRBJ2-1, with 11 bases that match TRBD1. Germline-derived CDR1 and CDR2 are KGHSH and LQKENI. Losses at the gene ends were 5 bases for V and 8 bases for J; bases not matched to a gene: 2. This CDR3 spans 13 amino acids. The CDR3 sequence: CASSADRGHEQFF. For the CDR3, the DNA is TGTGCCAGCTCAGCGGACAGGGGGCATGAGCAGTTCTTC.

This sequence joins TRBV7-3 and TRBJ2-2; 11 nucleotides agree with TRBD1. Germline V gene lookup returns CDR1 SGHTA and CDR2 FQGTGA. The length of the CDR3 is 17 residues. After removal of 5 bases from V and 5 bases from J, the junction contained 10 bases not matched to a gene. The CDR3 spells CASSPPGQGGGTGELFF. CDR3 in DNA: TGTGCCAGCAGCCCCCCGGGACAGGGGGGAGGAACCGGGGAGCTGTTTTTT.

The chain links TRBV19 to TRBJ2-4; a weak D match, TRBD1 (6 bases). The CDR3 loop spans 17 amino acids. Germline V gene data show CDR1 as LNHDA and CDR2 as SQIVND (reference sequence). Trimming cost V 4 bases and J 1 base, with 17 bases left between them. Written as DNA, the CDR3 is TGTGCCAGTAGTAGGGGGCAGGGCCCTGGGGCCAAAAACATTCAGTACTTC. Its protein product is CASSRGQGPGAKNIQYF.

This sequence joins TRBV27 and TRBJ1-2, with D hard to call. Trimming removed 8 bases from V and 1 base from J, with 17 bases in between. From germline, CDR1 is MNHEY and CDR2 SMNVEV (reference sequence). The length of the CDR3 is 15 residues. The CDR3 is CASALSTQYNYGYTF. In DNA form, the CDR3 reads TGTGCCAGCGCTCTCTCCACTCAATATAACTATGGCTACACCTTC.

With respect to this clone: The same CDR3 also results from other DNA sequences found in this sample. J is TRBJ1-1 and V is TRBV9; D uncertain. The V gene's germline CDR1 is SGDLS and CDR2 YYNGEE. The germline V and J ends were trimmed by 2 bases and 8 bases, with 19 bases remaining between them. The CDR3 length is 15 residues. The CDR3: CASSVSTATRAEAFF. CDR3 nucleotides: TGTGCCAGCAGCGTCTCTACGGCCACCCGGGCCGAAGCTTTCTTT. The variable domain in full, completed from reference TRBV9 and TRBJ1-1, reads DSGVTQTPKHLITATGQRVTLRCSPRSGDLSVYWYQQSLDQGLQFLIQYYNGEERAKGNILERFSAQQFPDLHSELNLSSLELGDSALYFCASSVSTATRAEAFFGQGTRLTVV.